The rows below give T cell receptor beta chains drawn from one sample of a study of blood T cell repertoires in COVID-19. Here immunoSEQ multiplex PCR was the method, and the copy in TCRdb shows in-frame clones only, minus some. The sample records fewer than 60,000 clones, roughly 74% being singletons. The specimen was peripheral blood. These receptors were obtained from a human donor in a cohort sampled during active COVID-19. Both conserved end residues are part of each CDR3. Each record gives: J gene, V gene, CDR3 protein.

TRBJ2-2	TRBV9	CASSVAGGPSGELFF
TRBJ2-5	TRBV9	CASSEDRGQETQYF
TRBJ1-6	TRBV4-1	CASSRTGNGDSPLHF
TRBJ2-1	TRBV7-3	CASSSGLAGANEQFF
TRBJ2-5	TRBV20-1	CSASLDGETQYF
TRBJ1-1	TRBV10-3	CAISESPGVSTEAFF
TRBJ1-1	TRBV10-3	CAISTPGQGFTEAFF
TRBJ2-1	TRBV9	CASSAQGDAYNEQFF
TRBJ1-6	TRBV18	CASSPLAGTNLPMGNSPLHF
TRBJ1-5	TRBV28	CASSVRPGTGGGSNQPQHF
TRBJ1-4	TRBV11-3	CASSLDGRVGEKLFF
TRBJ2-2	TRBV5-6	CASSLGVLNTGELFF
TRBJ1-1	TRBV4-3	CASSQSPGVNTEAFF